The 13 T cell receptor beta chains below come from one sample, sequenced in a study of beta chain features in type 1 diabetes. The authors reverse transcribed all of the isolated RNA, so sequencing captured expressed TCRB transcripts. Method: immunoSEQ multiplex PCR; TCRdb's copy keeps in-frame clones and lacks some. The table includes some 150,000 clones, under 11% detected once. Material: naive CD4+ T cells from blood. The receptors were gathered from a man between 18 and 29 years old in good health.

This clone was recorded at least ten times. The chain has TRBV29-1 and TRBJ2-2; the match to TRBD1 covers 12 bases. Trimming cost V 7 bases and J 6 bases; bases outside gene matches: 6. CDR1 and CDR2 from the germline V gene are SQVTM and ANQGSEA. This CDR3 spans 14 amino acids. CDR3 DNA sequence: TGCAGCGGGATCCGGGACAGGGGGCCCGGGGAGCTGTTTTTT. Residues: CSGIRDRGPGELFF.

This clone was recorded a few times. The CDR3 reads CASSVMTASQETQYF. The CDR3 DNA is TGTGCCAGCAGCGTTATGACAGCCTCCCAAGAGACCCAGTACTTC. The chain couples TRBV9 to TRBJ2-5; D perhaps matches TRBD1 (5 bases). CDR3 length: 15 residues. Per the germline V gene, CDR1 is SGDLS and CDR2 is YYNGEE. Trimming removed 2 bases at V and 1 base at J, with 12 bases between.

This clone was counted a few times. V usage is TRBV5-1 and J usage is TRBJ2-1, with 9 nucleotides matching TRBD1. The V gene end was trimmed by 4 bases and the J gene end by 2 bases; junction bases not matched to a gene: 4. This CDR3 has 15 amino acids. Germline V gene data show CDR1 as SGHRS and CDR2 as YFSETQ. The CDR3 spells CASSPTGGPYNEQFF. As DNA, the CDR3 is TGCGCCAGCAGCCCTACAGGGGGCCCCTACAATGAGCAGTTCTTC.

This rearrangement joins TRBV18 to TRBJ2-1, with D tentatively TRBD2 (6 bases). The CDR3 spans 16 residues. Trimming took off 6 bases at V and 2 bases at J, with 17 bases between the two ends. Germline V CDR1 and CDR2: KGHSH, LQKENI. The CDR3 DNA reads TGTGCCAGCTCCTCATTTGCGGGGCTTACCTACAATGAGCAGTTCTTC. Amino acids: CASSSFAGLTYNEQFF.

Worth noting for this clone: At the DNA level, this CDR3 is encoded by other sequences in the same sample as well. The CDR3 nucleotides are TGCGCCAGCAGCTTGGTAGCGGGGGGCACAGATACGCAGTATTTT. It encodes CASSLVAGGTDTQYF. The genes are TRBV5-1 and TRBJ2-3; 9 bases fit TRBD2. The V gene's germline CDR1 is SGHRS and CDR2 YFSETQ. V shed 0 bases, J shed 1 base, and the junction held 0 bases outside the gene matches. The CDR3 length is 15 residues.

The J gene is TRBJ2-2, the V gene TRBV29-1; 7 bases fit TRBD1. V shed 7 bases, J shed 0 bases, and the junction held 5 bases outside the gene matches. This CDR3 contains 14 residues. CDR1 is SQVTM and CDR2 is ANQGSEA in the germline V gene. CDR3 coding DNA: TGCAGCGCCTGGGACAGCTCGAACACCGGGGAGCTGTTTTTT. As protein: CSAWDSSNTGELFF.

This clone appeared a few times. The rearrangement joins TRBV7-9 to TRBJ1-5; D unclear. In germline, CDR1 is SEHNR, CDR2 FQNEAQ (reference sequence). This CDR3 comprises 13 residues. The germline V and J ends were trimmed by 2 bases and 8 bases, with 10 bases remaining between them. CDR3 in DNA: TGTGCCAGCAGCTTAATGGGGAGTGAGCCCCAGCATTTT. Its protein is CASSLMGSEPQHF. Looking up the rest from reference TRBV7-9 and TRBJ1-5 gives the full variable domain: DTGVSQNPRHKITKRGQNVTFRCDPISEHNRLYWYRQTLGQGPEFLTYFQNEAQLEKSRLLSDRFSAERPKGSFSTLEIQRTEQGDSAMYLCASSLMGSEPQHFGDGTRLSIL.

The chain couples TRBV7-9 to TRBJ2-5; TRBD2 is a possible D gene (5 bases). The CDR3 totals 15 residues. V was pared by 4 bases and J by 3 bases, with 15 bases between. Germline values: CDR1 SEHNR, CDR2 FQNEAQ (reference sequence). The CDR3 nucleotides are TGTGCCAGCAGCTCCACCGTGGCTAGCAAAGAGACCCAGTACTTC. Its translation is CASSSTVASKETQYF. Combining the CDR3 with reference TRBV7-9 and TRBJ2-5 gives the whole variable domain DTGVSQNPRHKITKRGQNVTFRCDPISEHNRLYWYRQTLGQGPEFLTYFQNEAQLEKSRLLSDRFSAERPKGSFSTLEIQRTEQGDSAMYLCASSSTVASKETQYFGPGTRLLVL.

This clone was found a few times. V usage is TRBV30 and J usage is TRBJ1-1; D is possibly TRBD1 (6 bases). V lost 3 bases, J lost 5 bases, and 22 bases lay in between. The CDR3 sequence is 16 residues long. CDR1 and CDR2 from the germline V gene are GTSNPN and SVGIG (reference sequence). The DNA of the CDR3 is TGTGCCTGGAGGCTGGGTGGGATCGCAGGGGCAACTGAAGCTTTCTTT. It codes for CAWRLGGIAGATEAFF. Full variable domain (remainder filled in from reference TRBV30 and TRBJ1-1): SQTIHQWPATLVQPVGSPLSLECTVEGTSNPNLYWYRQAAGRGLQLLFYSVGIGQISSEVPQNLSASRPQDRQFILSSKKLLLSDSGFYLCAWRLGGIAGATEAFFGQGTRLTVV.

This clone was observed many times. The chain couples TRBV30 to TRBJ1-2; D uncertain. This CDR3 comprises 12 residues. V was cut by 4 bases and J by 4 bases, with 10 bases left in between. The germline CDR1 and CDR2 sequences are GTSNPN and SVGIG (reference sequence). The CDR3 DNA reads TGTGCCTGGATAGCGACCTCCTATGGCTACACCTTC. It specifies CAWIATSYGYTF.

This sequence joins TRBV2 and TRBJ2-1; perhaps TRBD1 as D (6 bases). The V and J ends lost 4 bases and 9 bases respectively, with 13 bases between them. This CDR3 comprises 13 residues. The germline V gene encodes CDR1 SNHLY and CDR2 FYNNEI. For the CDR3, the DNA is TGTGCCAGCAGTGGACAGGCGGCGGGTGAGCAGTTCTTC. Protein sequence: CASSGQAAGEQFF.

A few counts support this clone. The V and J genes are TRBV4-1 and TRBJ1-4; 11 positions agree with TRBD1. The CDR3 sequence is 15 residues long. CDR1 and CDR2 from the germline V gene are MGHRA and YSYEKL. J lost 7 bases, V lost 4 bases, and 5 bases had no gene match. The CDR3, as DNA: TGCGCCAGCAGCCGGGACAGGGGGGATTTTGAAAAACTGTTTTTT. Translating it yields CASSRDRGDFEKLFF.

This clone was observed a few times. This sequence joins TRBV4-2 and TRBJ2-7, with D maybe TRBD2 (5 bases). The V end lost 5 bases, the J end lost 5 bases, and 10 bases lay between the germline ends. Looked up from germline, CDR1 is LGHNA and CDR2 is YNFKEQ. The CDR3 spans 12 residues. CDR3 nucleotides: TGTGCCAGCAGCTCTGAGGGAGACGAGCAGTACTTC. Translation: CASSSEGDEQYF.